This T cell receptor (beta chain) comes out of a study of blood T cell repertoires in COVID-19. The wider study: Acute-phase and convalescent COVID-19 samples originated in the United States, Italy and Spain. From T cells, B-cell-depleted T cells, or PBMCs came the material, which was cDNA or gDNA.

Trimming stripped 5 bases from V and 0 bases from J, with 14 bases between. The CDR3 is 16 residues long. The germline V gene encodes CDR1 MNHEY and CDR2 SMNVEV (reference sequence). Per the original data handling: The assay estimated nucleated cells by amplifying reference gene primers. Sequenced by immunoSEQ multiplex PCR; TCRdb stores in-frame clones only, minus some. V and J calls and clone size are copied from that table; D and trimming were computed from the DNA. The data show around 300,000 clones, approximately 85% seen once. The sample was peripheral blood. The V gene is TRBV27, the J gene TRBJ2-1, with D maybe TRBD1 (6 bases). The source of this sequence is a woman in her 70s with acute or convalescent COVID-19. CDR3 in DNA: TGTGCCAGCAGTACGTACAGGGCCCGCTCCTACAATGAGCAGTTCTTC. This gives the protein CASSTYRARSYNEQFF.